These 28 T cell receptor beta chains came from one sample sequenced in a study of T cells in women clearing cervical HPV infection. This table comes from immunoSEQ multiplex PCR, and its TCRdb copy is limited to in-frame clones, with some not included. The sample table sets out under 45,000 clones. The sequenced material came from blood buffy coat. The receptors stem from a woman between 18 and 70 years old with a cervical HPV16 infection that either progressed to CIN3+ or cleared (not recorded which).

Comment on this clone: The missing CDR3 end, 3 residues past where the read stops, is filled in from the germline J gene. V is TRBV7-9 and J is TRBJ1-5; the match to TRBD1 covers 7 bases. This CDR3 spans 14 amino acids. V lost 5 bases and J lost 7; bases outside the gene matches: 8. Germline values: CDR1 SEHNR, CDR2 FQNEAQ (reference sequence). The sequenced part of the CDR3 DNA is TGTGCCAGCAGCCAGACACAGGGGTCGCAGCCC. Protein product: CASSQTQGSQP. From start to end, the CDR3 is CASSQTQGSQPQHF.

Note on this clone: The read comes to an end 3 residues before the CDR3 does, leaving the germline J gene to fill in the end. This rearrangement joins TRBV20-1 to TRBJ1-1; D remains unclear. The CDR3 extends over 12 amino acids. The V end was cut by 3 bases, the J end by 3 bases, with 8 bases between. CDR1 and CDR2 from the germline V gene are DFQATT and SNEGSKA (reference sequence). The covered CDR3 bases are TGCAGTGCTAGTGGCGGTGACACTGAA. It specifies CSASGGDTE. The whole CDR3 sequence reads CSASGGDTEAFF.

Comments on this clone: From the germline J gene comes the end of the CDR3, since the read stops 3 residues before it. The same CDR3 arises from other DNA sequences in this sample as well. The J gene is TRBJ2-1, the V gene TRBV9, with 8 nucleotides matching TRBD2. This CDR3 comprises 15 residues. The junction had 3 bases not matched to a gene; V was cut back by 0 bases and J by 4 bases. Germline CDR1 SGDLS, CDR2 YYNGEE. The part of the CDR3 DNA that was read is TGTGCCAGCAGCGTAGAGGCTAGCGGGTACAATGAG. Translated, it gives CASSVEASGYNE. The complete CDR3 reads CASSVEASGYNEQFF.

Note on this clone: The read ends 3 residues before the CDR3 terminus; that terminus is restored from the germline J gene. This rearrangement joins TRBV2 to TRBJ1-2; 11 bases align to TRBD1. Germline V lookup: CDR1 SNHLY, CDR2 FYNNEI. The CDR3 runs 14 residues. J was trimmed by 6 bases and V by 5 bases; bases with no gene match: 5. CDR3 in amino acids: CASSKDRGQDGYTF. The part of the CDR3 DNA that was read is TGTGCCAGCAGTAAGGACAGGGGGCAAGATGGC.

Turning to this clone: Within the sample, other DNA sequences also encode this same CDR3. The sequenced CDR3 bases are TGTGCCAGCAGCTTTGGCTCGAATCAGCCC. Encoded protein: CASSFGSNQP. The CDR3 in its entirety is CASSFGSNQPQHF. The rearrangement joins TRBV5-4 to TRBJ1-5; D unclear. The read ends 3 residues before the CDR3 terminus; that terminus is restored from the germline J gene. The germline V and J ends were trimmed by 2 bases and 4 bases, with 7 bases remaining between them. CDR1 is SGHNT and CDR2 is YYREEE in the germline V gene (reference sequence). This CDR3 has 13 amino acids.

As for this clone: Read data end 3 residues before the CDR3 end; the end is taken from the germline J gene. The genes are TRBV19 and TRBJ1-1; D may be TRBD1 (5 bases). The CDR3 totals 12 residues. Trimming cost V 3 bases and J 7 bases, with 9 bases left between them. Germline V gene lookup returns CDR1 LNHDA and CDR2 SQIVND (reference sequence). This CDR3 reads CASSIDGGEAFF. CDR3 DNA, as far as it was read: TGTGCCAGTAGTATTGACGGGGGTGAA.

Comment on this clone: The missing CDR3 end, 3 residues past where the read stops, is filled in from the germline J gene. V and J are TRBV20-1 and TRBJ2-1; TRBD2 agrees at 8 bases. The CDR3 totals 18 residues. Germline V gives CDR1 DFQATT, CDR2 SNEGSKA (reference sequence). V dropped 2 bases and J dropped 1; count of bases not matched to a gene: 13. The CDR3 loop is CSARPDLASGYSYNEQFF. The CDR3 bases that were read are TGCAGTGCTAGACCTGACCTCGCTAGCGGGTATTCCTACAATGAG.

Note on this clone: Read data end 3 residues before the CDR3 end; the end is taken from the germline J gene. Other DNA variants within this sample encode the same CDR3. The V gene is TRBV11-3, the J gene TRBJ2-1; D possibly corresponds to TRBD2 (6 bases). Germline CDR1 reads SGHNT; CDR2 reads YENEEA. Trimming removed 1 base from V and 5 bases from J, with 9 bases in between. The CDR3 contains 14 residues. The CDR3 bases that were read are TGTGCCAGCAGCTTAGGGAGGGGTAACAATGAG. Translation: CASSLGRGNNE. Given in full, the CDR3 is CASSLGRGNNEQFF.

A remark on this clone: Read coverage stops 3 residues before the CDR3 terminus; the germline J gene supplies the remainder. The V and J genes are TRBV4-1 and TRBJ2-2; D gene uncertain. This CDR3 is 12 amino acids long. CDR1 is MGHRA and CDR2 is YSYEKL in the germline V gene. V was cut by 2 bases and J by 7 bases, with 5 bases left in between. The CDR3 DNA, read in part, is TGCGCCAGCAGCCAACTAATCGGGGAG. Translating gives CASSQLIGE. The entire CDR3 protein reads CASSQLIGELFF.

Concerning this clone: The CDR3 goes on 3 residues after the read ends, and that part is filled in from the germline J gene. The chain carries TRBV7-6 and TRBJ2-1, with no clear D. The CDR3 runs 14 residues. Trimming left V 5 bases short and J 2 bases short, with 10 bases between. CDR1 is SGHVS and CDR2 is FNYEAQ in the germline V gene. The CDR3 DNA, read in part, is TGTGCCAGCAGCCTCGCTAGGACCTACAATGAG. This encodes CASSLARTYNE. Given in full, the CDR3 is CASSLARTYNEQFF.

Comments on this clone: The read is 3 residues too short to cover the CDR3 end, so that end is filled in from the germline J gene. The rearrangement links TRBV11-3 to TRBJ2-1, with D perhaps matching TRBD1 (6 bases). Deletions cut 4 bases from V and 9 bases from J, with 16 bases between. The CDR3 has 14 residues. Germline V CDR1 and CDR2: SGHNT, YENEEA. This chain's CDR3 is CASSSGMKGGEQFF. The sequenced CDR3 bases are TGTGCCAGCAGCTCTGGAATGAAAGGGGGTGAG.

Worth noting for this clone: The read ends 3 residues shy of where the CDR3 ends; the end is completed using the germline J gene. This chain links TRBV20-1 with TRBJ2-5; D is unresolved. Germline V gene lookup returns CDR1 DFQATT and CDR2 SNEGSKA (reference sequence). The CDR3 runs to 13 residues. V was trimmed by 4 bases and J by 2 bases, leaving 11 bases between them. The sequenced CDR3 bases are TGCAGTGCTATGCTGGCTGTTCAAGAGACC. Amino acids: CSAMLAVQET. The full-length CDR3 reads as CSAMLAVQETQYF.

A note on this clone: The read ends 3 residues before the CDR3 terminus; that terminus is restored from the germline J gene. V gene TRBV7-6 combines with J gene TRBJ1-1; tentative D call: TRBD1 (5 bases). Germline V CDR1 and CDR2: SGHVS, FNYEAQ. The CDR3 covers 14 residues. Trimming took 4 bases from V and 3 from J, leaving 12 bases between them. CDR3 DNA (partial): TGTGCCAGCAGCTCTAGGGGATCGGACACTGAA. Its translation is CASSSRGSDTE. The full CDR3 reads CASSSRGSDTEAFF.

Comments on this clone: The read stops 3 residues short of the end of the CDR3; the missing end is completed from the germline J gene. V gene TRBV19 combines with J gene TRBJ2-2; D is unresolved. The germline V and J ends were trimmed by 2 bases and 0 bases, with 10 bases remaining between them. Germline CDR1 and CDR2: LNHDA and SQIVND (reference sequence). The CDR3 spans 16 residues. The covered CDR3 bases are TGTGCCAGTAGTATATCGCCAGACACGAACACCGGGGAG. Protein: CASSISPDTNTGE. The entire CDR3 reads CASSISPDTNTGELFF.

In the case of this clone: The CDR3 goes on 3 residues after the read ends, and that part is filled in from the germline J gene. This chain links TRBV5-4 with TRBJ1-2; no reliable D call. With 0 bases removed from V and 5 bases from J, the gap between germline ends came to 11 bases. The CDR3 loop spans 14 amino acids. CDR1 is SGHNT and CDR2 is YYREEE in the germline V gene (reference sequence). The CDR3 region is CASSLDGIKYGYTF. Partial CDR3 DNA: TGTGCCAGCAGCTTGGACGGTATAAAGTATGGC.

The sequenced CDR3 bases are TGTGCCAGTAGTCTTCGGAGTGGGGGCGCCCGGGAAGAGACC. As protein: CASSLRSGGAREET. The entire CDR3 reads CASSLRSGGAREETQYF. V is TRBV19 and J is TRBJ2-5; weak D call: TRBD1 (6 bases). The CDR3 goes on 3 residues after the read ends, and that part is filled in from the germline J gene. The CDR3 runs 17 residues. Per germline, CDR1 LNHDA and CDR2 SQIVND (reference sequence). V was cut by 5 bases and J by 3 bases, with 22 bases left in between.

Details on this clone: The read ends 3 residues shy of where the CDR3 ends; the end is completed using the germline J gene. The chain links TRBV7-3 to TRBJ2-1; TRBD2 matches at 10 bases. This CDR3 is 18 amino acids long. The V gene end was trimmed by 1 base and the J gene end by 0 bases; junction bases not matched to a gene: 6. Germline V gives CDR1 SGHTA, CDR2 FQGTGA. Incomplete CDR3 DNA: TGTGCCAGCAGCTTAAGTGCTAGCGGGAGTAGCTCCTACAATGAG. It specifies CASSLSASGSSSYNE. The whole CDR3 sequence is CASSLSASGSSSYNEQFF.

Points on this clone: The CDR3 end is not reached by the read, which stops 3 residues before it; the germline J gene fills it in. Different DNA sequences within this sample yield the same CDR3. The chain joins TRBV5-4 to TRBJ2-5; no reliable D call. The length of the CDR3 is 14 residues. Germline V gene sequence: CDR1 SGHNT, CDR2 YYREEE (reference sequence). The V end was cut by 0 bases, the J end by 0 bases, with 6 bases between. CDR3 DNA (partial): TGTGCCAGCAGCTTGGGCCAGTACCAAGAGACC. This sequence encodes CASSLGQYQET. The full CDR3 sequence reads CASSLGQYQETQYF.

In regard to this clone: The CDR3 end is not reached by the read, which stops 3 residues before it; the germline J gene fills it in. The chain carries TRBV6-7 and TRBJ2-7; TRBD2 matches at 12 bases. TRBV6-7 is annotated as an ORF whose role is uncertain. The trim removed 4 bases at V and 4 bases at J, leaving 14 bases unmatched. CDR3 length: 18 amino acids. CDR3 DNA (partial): TGTGCCAGCAGTTCCAGGACTAGCGGGATCATGCCCGGTTACGAG. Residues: CASSSRTSGIMPGYE. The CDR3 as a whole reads CASSSRTSGIMPGYEQYF.

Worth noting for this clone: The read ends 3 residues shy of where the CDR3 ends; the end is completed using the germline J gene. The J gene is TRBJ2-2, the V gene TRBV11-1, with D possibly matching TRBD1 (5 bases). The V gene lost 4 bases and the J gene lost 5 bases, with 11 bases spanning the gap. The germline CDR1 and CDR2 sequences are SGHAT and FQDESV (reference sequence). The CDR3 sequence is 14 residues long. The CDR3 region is CASSSQGWTGELFF. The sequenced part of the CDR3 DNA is TGTGCCAGCAGCTCTCAGGGTTGGACCGGGGAG.

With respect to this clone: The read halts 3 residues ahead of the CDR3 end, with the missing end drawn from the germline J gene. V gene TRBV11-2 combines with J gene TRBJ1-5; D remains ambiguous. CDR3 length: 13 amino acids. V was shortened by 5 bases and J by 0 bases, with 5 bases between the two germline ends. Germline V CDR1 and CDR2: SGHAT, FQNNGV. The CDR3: CASSRNSNQPQHF. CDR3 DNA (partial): TGTGCCAGCAGCCGTAATAGCAATCAGCCC.

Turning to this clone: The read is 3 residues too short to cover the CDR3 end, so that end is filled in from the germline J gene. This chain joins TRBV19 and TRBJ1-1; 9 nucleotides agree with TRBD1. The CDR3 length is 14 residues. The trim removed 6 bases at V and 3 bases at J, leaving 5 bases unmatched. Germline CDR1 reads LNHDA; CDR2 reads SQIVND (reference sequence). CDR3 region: CASRRDREYTEAFF. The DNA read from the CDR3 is TGTGCCAGTAGACGGGACAGGGAATACACTGAA.

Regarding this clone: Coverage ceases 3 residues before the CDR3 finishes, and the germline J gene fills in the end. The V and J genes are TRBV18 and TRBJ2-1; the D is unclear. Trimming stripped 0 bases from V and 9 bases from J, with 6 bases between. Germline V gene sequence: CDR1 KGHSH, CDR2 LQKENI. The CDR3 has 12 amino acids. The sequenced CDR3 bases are TGTGCCAGCTCACCACCAACATTTGAG. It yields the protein CASSPPTFE. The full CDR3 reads CASSPPTFEQFF.

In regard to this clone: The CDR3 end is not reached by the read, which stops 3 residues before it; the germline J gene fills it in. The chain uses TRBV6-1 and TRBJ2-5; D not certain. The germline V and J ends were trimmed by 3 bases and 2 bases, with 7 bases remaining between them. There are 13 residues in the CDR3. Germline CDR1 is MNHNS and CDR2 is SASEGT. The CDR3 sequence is CASSEYSQETQYF. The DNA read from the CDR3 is TGTGCCAGCAGTGAGTACAGTCAAGAGACC.

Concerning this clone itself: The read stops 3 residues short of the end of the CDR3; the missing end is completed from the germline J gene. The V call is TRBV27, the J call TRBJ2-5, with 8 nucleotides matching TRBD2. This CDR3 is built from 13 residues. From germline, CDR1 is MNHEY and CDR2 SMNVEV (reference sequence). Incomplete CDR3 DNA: TGTGCCAGCAGCCCCGGGGGGGGCCGCACC. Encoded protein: CASSPGGGRT. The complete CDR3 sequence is CASSPGGGRTQYF.

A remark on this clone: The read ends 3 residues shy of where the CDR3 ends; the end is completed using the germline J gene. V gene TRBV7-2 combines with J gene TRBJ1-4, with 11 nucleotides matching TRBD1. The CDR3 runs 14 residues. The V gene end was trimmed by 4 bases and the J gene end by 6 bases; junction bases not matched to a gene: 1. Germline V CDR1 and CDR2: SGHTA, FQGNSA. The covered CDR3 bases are TGTGCCAGCAGCTGGACAGGGGGCTATGAAAAA. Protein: CASSWTGGYEK. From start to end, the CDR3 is CASSWTGGYEKLFF.

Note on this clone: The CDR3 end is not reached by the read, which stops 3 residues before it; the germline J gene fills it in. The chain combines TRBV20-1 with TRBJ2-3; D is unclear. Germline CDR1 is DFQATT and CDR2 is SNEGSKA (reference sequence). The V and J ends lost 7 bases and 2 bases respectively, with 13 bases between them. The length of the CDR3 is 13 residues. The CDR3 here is CSVPDKPTDTQYF. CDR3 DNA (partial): TGCAGTGTACCAGACAAGCCCACAGATACG.

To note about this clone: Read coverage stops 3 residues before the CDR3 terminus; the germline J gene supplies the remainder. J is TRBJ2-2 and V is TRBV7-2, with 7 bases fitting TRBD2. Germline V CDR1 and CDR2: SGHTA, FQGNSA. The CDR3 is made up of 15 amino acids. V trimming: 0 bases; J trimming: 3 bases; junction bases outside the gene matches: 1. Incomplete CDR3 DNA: TGTGCCAGCAGCTTAGCGGGAGGGGACACCGGGGAG. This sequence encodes CASSLAGGDTGE. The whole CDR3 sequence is CASSLAGGDTGELFF.